Each of the 22 T cell receptor beta chains below was sequenced from the same sample in a study of untreated major depressive disorder. These receptors' targets are unknown. General study results and limits: Compared with controls, depressed patients showed more TRBV05-01 (Vbeta 5.1) usage in CD4+ T cells.

Here immunoSEQ multiplex PCR was the method, and the copy in TCRdb shows in-frame clones only, minus some. The sample has some 25,000 clones, around 90% seen once. Sequenced material: CD4+ T cells from PBMCs. The receptors were gathered from a woman between 25 and 40 years old with major depressive disorder.

The rearrangement joins TRBV2 to TRBJ1-2; 7 nucleotides agree with TRBD1. Germline V lookup: CDR1 SNHLY, CDR2 FYNNEI. J lost 8 bases, V lost 6 bases, and 12 bases had no gene match. The CDR3 consists of 14 residues. The CDR3 loop reads CASSRRGGGDGYTF. DNA for the CDR3: TGTGCCAGCAGCAGACGAGGGGGCGGGGACGGCTACACCTTC.

V is TRBV7-2 and J is TRBJ2-5; 8 positions match TRBD1. Losses at the gene ends were 5 bases for V and 5 bases for J; bases not matched to a gene: 10. Germline V CDR1 and CDR2: SGHTA, FQGNSA. The CDR3 is 15 residues long. Here the CDR3 reads CASSAVRGLGETQYF. In DNA, the CDR3 is TGTGCCAGCAGCGCAGTCAGGGGGCTGGGGGAGACCCAGTACTTC.

V gene TRBV7-9 combines with J gene TRBJ2-2; 13 bases line up with TRBD2. The trim removed 4 bases at V and 8 bases at J, leaving 1 base unmatched. Germline CDR1 and CDR2: SEHNR and FQNEAQ (reference sequence). This CDR3 spans 14 amino acids. The CDR3 region has the DNA TGTGCCAGCAGCTCGGGACTAGCGGGAGGGGAGCTGTTTTTT. Its translation: CASSSGLAGGELFF.

The V call is TRBV6-6, the J call TRBJ2-7; D perhaps matches TRBD1 (6 bases). V was trimmed by 6 bases and J by 4 bases, leaving 22 bases between them. Germline lookup yields CDR1 MNHNY and CDR2 SVGAGI (reference sequence). The CDR3 runs to 16 residues. The CDR3 is CASSPARGMSDYEQYF. The CDR3 bases are TGTGCCAGCAGCCCGGCAAGGGGGATGAGTGATTACGAGCAGTACTTC.

This chain connects TRBV7-6 to TRBJ2-7, with D perhaps matching TRBD1 or TRBD2 (6 bases each). This CDR3 contains 12 residues. The V end lost 5 bases, the J end lost 7 bases, and 12 bases lay between the germline ends. Germline-derived CDR1 and CDR2 are SGHVS and FNYEAQ. CDR3 in DNA: TGTGCCAGCAGCGGAGGGGGTGGGGAGCAGTACTTC. Protein: CASSGGGGEQYF.

The genes are TRBV2 and TRBJ2-7, with D possibly being TRBD2 (5 bases). This CDR3 region has 14 residues. CDR1 and CDR2 (germline): SNHLY, FYNNEI. V was pared by 2 bases and J by 7 bases, with 15 bases between. The CDR3 loop reads CASSESRVGMEQYF. The CDR3 coding sequence is TGTGCCAGCAGTGAATCGAGGGTAGGGATGGAGCAGTACTTC.

This clone was observed a handful of times. This chain joins TRBV5-4 and TRBJ2-2; tentative D call: TRBD1 (9 bases). The CDR3 totals 19 residues. The V end lost 2 bases, the J end lost 0 bases, and 20 bases lay between the germline ends. From germline, CDR1 is SGHNT and CDR2 YYREEE (reference sequence). The CDR3, as DNA: TGTGCCAGCAGCTTCCGGGACAGGGAGCGGGAGCCGAACACCGGGGAGCTGTTTTTT. Protein sequence: CASSFRDREREPNTGELFF.

The chain joins TRBV19 to TRBJ2-1; D is perhaps TRBD2 (6 bases). The CDR3 length is 14 residues. Trimming removed 11 bases from V and 5 bases from J, with 19 bases in between. The germline CDR1 and CDR2 sequences are LNHDA and SQIVND (reference sequence). The CDR3 loop reads CAVSGTWNHNEQFF. In DNA, the CDR3 is TGTGCCGTTTCCGGGACTTGGAATCACAATGAGCAGTTCTTC. The full variable domain, completed using reference TRBV19 and TRBJ2-1, is DGGITQSPKYLFRKEGQNVTLSCEQNLNHDAMYWYRQDPGQGLRLIYYSQIVNDFQKGDIAEGYSVSREKKESFPLTVTSAQKNPTAFYLCAVSGTWNHNEQFFGPGTRLTVL.

V and J are TRBV7-2 and TRBJ2-1; D gene ambiguous. The CDR3 runs to 15 residues. Trimming shortened V by 4 bases and J by 6 bases, and 16 bases separated the two germline ends. CDR1 is SGHTA, CDR2 FQGNSA, per germline. CDR3 DNA sequence: TGTGCCAGCAGCTCCGTTCGCCTAGAGTCCAATGAGCAGTTCTTC. It specifies CASSSVRLESNEQFF.

The CDR3 protein is CAILAGGNGNTIYF. The CDR3 DNA sequence: TGTGCCATCTTAGCAGGGGGTAATGGAAACACCATATATTTT. This chain connects TRBV6-1 to TRBJ1-3; 7 positions agree with TRBD1. The junction had 9 bases not matched to a gene; V was cut back by 10 bases and J by 3 bases. The germline gives CDR1 MNHNS, CDR2 SASEGT. The CDR3 runs to 14 residues.

This chain links TRBV5-1 with TRBJ2-2, with D unresolved. Germline V gene sequence: CDR1 SGHRS, CDR2 YFSETQ. The length of the CDR3 is 16 residues. With 0 bases removed from V and 4 bases from J, the gap between germline ends came to 13 bases. The CDR3, as DNA: TGCGCCAGCAGCTTGGGGGCAATGGGCGGCACCGGGGAGCTGTTTTTT. Its protein is CASSLGAMGGTGELFF. Complete variable domain (other parts from reference TRBV5-1 and TRBJ2-2): KAGVTQTPRYLIKTRGQQVTLSCSPISGHRSVSWYQQTPGQGLQFLFEYFSETQRNKGNFPGRFSGRQFSNSRSEMNVSTLELGDSALYLCASSLGAMGGTGELFFGEGSRLTVL.

The chain recombines TRBV10-3 with TRBJ2-7; possibly TRBD1 or TRBD2 for D (5 bases each). V was cut by 0 bases and J by 3 bases, with 12 bases left in between. In germline, CDR1 is ENHRY, CDR2 SYGVKD. The CDR3 runs to 15 residues. The DNA of the CDR3 is TGTGCCATCAGTGAGTCAGGGACGTCCAACTACGAGCAGTACTTC. Translated: CAISESGTSNYEQYF.

V and J are TRBV19 and TRBJ2-5; D is perhaps TRBD1 (6 bases). There are 15 residues in the CDR3. Looked up from germline, CDR1 is LNHDA and CDR2 is SQIVND (reference sequence). Trimming took off 0 bases at V and 7 bases at J, with 15 bases between the two ends. The CDR3 region is CASSIEGGQGGTQYF. The CDR3 coding sequence is TGTGCCAGTAGTATAGAAGGGGGTCAGGGTGGGACCCAGTACTTC. Full variable domain (remainder filled in from reference TRBV19 and TRBJ2-5): DGGITQSPKYLFRKEGQNVTLSCEQNLNHDAMYWYRQDPGQGLRLIYYSQIVNDFQKGDIAEGYSVSREKKESFPLTVTSAQKNPTAFYLCASSIEGGQGGTQYFGPGTRLLVL.

The chain has TRBV11-3 and TRBJ2-7; D could derive from TRBD1 or TRBD2 (5 bases each). Germline V gene data show CDR1 as SGHNT and CDR2 as YENEEA. Trimming removed 5 bases from V and 2 bases from J, with 16 bases in between. The CDR3 runs to 15 residues. CDR3 sequence (DNA): TGTGCCAGCAGCCTTGGGGGATTAGACCCCTACGAGCAGTACTTC. The encoded protein is CASSLGGLDPYEQYF. The whole variable domain, remainder taken from reference TRBV11-3 and TRBJ2-7, is EAGVVQSPRYKIIEKKQPVAFWCNPISGHNTLYWYLQNLGQGPELLIRYENEEAVDDSQLPKDRFSAERLKGVDSTLKIQPAELGDSAVYLCASSLGGLDPYEQYFGPGTRLTVT.

V is TRBV10-3 and J is TRBJ2-7; D is possibly TRBD2 (6 bases). The CDR3 consists of 15 residues. Germline V gene sequence: CDR1 ENHRY, CDR2 SYGVKD. V dropped 2 bases and J dropped 1 base, with 12 bases sitting between them. The CDR3 coding sequence is TGTGCCATCAGTGAGAACCCTGGGGGGTCCTACGAGCAGTACTTC. This encodes CAISENPGGSYEQYF.

This chain joins TRBV5-4 and TRBJ2-1, with D perhaps matching TRBD1 or TRBD2 (6 bases each). V lost 0 bases to trimming and J lost 10 bases, with 17 bases between them. CDR1 SGHNT and CDR2 YYREEE come from the germline V gene (reference sequence). This CDR3 comprises 15 residues. CDR3 sequence: CASSLAGGAFREQFF. The DNA for the CDR3 is TGTGCCAGCAGCTTGGCCGGGGGCGCCTTTAGGGAGCAGTTCTTC.

This clone was counted once. This rearrangement joins TRBV13 to TRBJ1-2; a possible D gene is TRBD1 (6 bases). This CDR3 region has 14 residues. Trimming shortened V by 1 base and J by 4 bases, and 10 bases separated the two germline ends. CDR1 and CDR2 from the germline V gene are PRHDT and FYEKMQ (reference sequence). The CDR3 protein is CASSLEQGVYGYTF. CDR3 coding DNA: TGTGCCAGCAGCTTAGAACAGGGAGTCTATGGCTACACCTTC.

The gene calls are TRBV10-3 and TRBJ1-2; 8 nucleotides match TRBD1. The CDR3 runs to 13 residues. The V segment lost 4 bases and the J segment 9 bases; nucleotides outside the gene matches: 7. Germline V gene data show CDR1 as ENHRY and CDR2 as SYGVKD. The CDR3 DNA reads as TGTGCCATCAGTGTGGCAGGGGGCTCCAGCTACACCTTC. It codes for CAISVAGGSSYTF.

This clone showed up just a few times. The chain uses TRBV29-1 and TRBJ1-2; D uncertain. Germline V gene lookup returns CDR1 SQVTM and CDR2 ANQGSEA. The CDR3 has 12 amino acids. Trimming removed 4 bases at V and 3 bases at J, with 9 bases between. The CDR3 reads CSVGGFDYGYTF. CDR3 nucleotides: TGCAGCGTTGGGGGTTTCGACTATGGCTACACCTTC.

This chain links TRBV5-1 with TRBJ2-7; D gene uncertain. CDR1 and CDR2 (germline): SGHRS, YFSETQ. V gave up 4 bases and J gave up 2 bases, with 10 bases separating them. The CDR3 covers 13 residues. CDR3 DNA sequence: TGCGCCAGCAGCCGAACCTCTCCCTACGAGCAGTACTTC. It yields the protein CASSRTSPYEQYF. The full variable domain, rest sourced from reference TRBV5-1 and TRBJ2-7, is KAGVTQTPRYLIKTRGQQVTLSCSPISGHRSVSWYQQTPGQGLQFLFEYFSETQRNKGNFPGRFSGRQFSNSRSEMNVSTLELGDSALYLCASSRTSPYEQYFGPGTRLTVT.

This clone was seen a handful of times. The CDR3 loop reads CSVQGLAVYNEQFF. CDR3 DNA sequence: TGCAGCGTTCAAGGACTAGCGGTCTACAATGAGCAGTTCTTC. The rearrangement links TRBV29-1 to TRBJ2-1; 10 bases are shared with TRBD2. Unmatched junction bases numbered 4, after V lost 5 bases and J lost 3 bases. CDR3 length: 14 amino acids. The germline CDR1 and CDR2 sequences are SQVTM and ANQGSEA.

This clone was seen a few times. V gene TRBV2 combines with J gene TRBJ2-3, with TRBD2 matching 7 bases. V lost 7 bases and J lost 4; bases outside the gene matches: 8. Looked up from germline, CDR1 is SNHLY and CDR2 is FYNNEI. The CDR3 consists of 14 residues. CDR3 DNA: TGTGCCAGCAACGGCGGGAGCCACCCAGATACGCAGTATTTT. Residues: CASNGGSHPDTQYF.